The sequence of this T cell receptor (beta chain) was determined in a study of blood T cells in healthy people across ages. The authors ran a second PCR of about 7 to 11 cycles using a sample-barcoded 5' primer and a J-beta primer mix. TCRdb used MiXCR to reprocess the 5' RACE reads, holding one entry per CDR3 protein. Here the sample spans around 600,000 distinct CDR3 sequences, roughly 48% being singletons. Germline-derived CDR1 and CDR2 are ENHRY and SYGVKD. V gave up 4 bases and J gave up 3 bases, with 19 bases separating them. The CDR3 runs to 16 residues. Sequencing used blood. The TCR was taken from an elderly man in good health. The chain joins TRBV10-3 to TRBJ2-7, with D possibly TRBD1 on 6 matching bases. CDR3: CAISGPVGQKDYEQYF. CDR3 nucleotides: TGTGCCATCAGTGGGCCGGTCGGACAGAAGGACTACGAGCAGTACTTC.